This T cell receptor (beta chain) originates from a study of identical twins. The V gene's germline CDR1 is SNHLY and CDR2 FYNNEI. Deletions cut 6 bases from V and 0 bases from J, with 18 bases between. The CDR3 totals 17 residues. Template switching supplied a universal primer site; unique molecular identifiers were carried on the cDNA. MiXCR, applied by TCRdb to the 5' RACE reads, yields one record per CDR3 protein. This table holds around 250,000 distinct CDR3 sequences, roughly 7% found once. Comment on this clonotype: Its specificity is not known.

With no exceptions, donors were healthy Caucasians. Study-wide results and caveats: There is a chance that invariant MAIT and iNKT cells partially muddied zero-insertion analyses. Models predicted less out-of-frame TCR alpha sharing in monozygotic twins than was found.

These data were also reused for a study on yellow fever vaccine responses in identical twins.

Source material: memory (CD45RO+) T cells sorted from blood. This TCR came from a woman aged 18-35 years in good health. The chain carries TRBV2 and TRBJ2-1; D gene uncertain. CDR3 sequence reads: CASRREATYSSYNEQFF. In DNA form, the CDR3 reads TGTGCCAGCAGGCGAGAAGCGACCTATTCCTCCTACAATGAGCAGTTCTTC. Filled out from reference TRBV2 and TRBJ2-1, the complete variable domain reads EPEVTQTPSHQVTQMGQEVILRCVPISNHLYFYWYRQILGQKVEFLVSFYNNEISEKSEIFDDQFSVERPDGSNFTLKIRSTKLEDSAMYFCASRREATYSSYNEQFFGPGTRLTVL.